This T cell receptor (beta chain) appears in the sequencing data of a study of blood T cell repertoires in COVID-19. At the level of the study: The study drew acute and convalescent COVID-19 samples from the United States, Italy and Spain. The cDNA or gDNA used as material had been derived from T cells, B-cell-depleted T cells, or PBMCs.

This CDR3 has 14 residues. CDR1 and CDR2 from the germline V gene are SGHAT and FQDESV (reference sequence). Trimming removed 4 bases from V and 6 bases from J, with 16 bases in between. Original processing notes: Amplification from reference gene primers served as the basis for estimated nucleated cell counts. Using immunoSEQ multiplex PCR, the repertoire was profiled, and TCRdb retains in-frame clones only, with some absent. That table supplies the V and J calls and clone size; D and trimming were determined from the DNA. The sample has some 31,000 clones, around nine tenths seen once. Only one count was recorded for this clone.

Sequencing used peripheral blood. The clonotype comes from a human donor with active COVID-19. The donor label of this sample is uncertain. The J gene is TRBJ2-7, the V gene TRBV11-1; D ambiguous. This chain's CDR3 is CASSSDFETGEQYF. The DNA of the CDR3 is TGTGCCAGCAGCTCAGATTTTGAGACGGGCGAGCAGTACTTC.